These 24 T cell receptor beta chains were sequenced from one sample in a study of shared clonotypes between healthy human individuals. The data were produced by immunoSEQ multiplex PCR, yet TCRdb's version contains in-frame clones alone and is incomplete. Found here are a few million clones, around 94% of them singletons; the top ten hold about 0.13%. Input material: naive CD4+ T cells sorted from blood. Subset: CD45RA+ positively selected. The receptors stem from a man between 18 and 35 years old in good health.

J is TRBJ2-7 and V is TRBV5-4, with 8 positions matching TRBD1. The germline V gene has CDR1 SGHNT and CDR2 YYREEE (reference sequence). This CDR3 region has 15 residues. V trimming: 4 bases; J trimming: 3 bases; junction bases outside the gene matches: 9. For the CDR3, the DNA is TGTGCCAGCAGCATAGGACGACAGGGGTTCTACGAGCAGTACTTC. Its protein is CASSIGRQGFYEQYF.

V usage is TRBV4-3 and J usage is TRBJ2-7; the match to TRBD2 covers 7 bases. CDR1 and CDR2 from the germline V gene are LGHNA and YSLEER. The CDR3 extends over 21 amino acids. V lost 0 bases to trimming and J lost 1 base; unmatched junction nucleotides: 21. The CDR3 spells CASSQDLSLRGRALRSYEQYF. CDR3 sequence (DNA): TGCGCCAGCAGCCAAGATCTGAGTCTGAGAGGGAGGGCCCTACGATCCTACGAGCAGTACTTC.

The genes are TRBV14 and TRBJ1-1; TRBD1 matches 8 bases. The germline V gene encodes CDR1 SGHDN and CDR2 FVKESK. This CDR3 is 13 amino acids long. J lost 5 bases, V lost 3 bases, and 2 bases had no gene match. CDR3 in amino acids: CASSQQGATEAFF. The CDR3 DNA sequence: TGTGCCAGCAGCCAGCAGGGGGCAACTGAAGCTTTCTTT.

This chain joins TRBV6-5 and TRBJ2-5; D tentatively reads TRBD1 or TRBD2 (8 bases each). CDR3 length: 15 amino acids. The V gene's germline CDR1 is MNHEY and CDR2 SVGAGI. Trimming removed 11 bases from V and 5 bases from J, with 24 bases in between. CDR3 in amino acids: CASGGAGGNLETQYF. Written as DNA, the CDR3 is TGTGCCTCCGGGGGGGCAGGGGGCAATTTGGAGACCCAGTACTTC.

Points on this clone: Other DNA sequences from this sample encode an identical CDR3 as well. V gene TRBV5-1 combines with J gene TRBJ2-2; D is possibly TRBD2 (5 bases). This CDR3 comprises 16 residues. Trimming took 0 bases from V and 2 from J, leaving 11 bases between them. Germline V gene data show CDR1 as SGHRS and CDR2 as YFSETQ. This CDR3 is CASSLAPSGNTGELFF. The CDR3 region has the DNA TGCGCCAGCAGCTTGGCCCCCAGCGGCAACACCGGGGAGCTGTTTTTT.

This sequence joins TRBV6-1 and TRBJ2-7, with D tentatively TRBD1 (5 bases). Germline CDR1 and CDR2: MNHNS and SASEGT. The CDR3 loop spans 12 amino acids. V was cut by 2 bases and J by 7 bases, with 9 bases left in between. The CDR3 nucleotides read TGTGCCAGCAGTGAACTCAAGGGGGAGCAGTACTTC. This gives the protein CASSELKGEQYF.

V usage is TRBV18 and J usage is TRBJ1-5, with D hard to call. V lost 3 bases and J lost 1, with 7 bases in between. The CDR3 extends over 14 amino acids. Germline V gene lookup returns CDR1 KGHSH and CDR2 LQKENI. The CDR3 sequence is CASSPTESNQPQHF. The CDR3 DNA is TGTGCCAGCTCACCTACAGAGAGCAATCAGCCCCAGCATTTT.

The chain employs TRBV7-2 and TRBJ2-3, with a possible D match to TRBD1 (5 bases). The ends were cut back, 2 bases at V and 0 bases at J, with 9 bases in the middle. The CDR3 spans 15 residues. Germline-derived CDR1 and CDR2 are SGHTA and FQGNSA. CDR3 protein: CASSLPDSSTDTQYF. CDR3 in DNA: TGTGCCAGCAGCTTACCAGACAGCAGCACAGATACGCAGTATTTT.

Worth noting for this clone: The same CDR3 is also encoded by other DNA sequences in this sample. The chain couples TRBV9 to TRBJ2-5, with 9 positions matching TRBD1. Per germline, CDR1 SGDLS and CDR2 YYNGEE. The CDR3 runs to 16 residues. The V and J ends lost 0 bases and 1 base, in that order; junction bases with no gene match: 4. The CDR3 region has the DNA TGTGCCAGCAGCGTAGCGACGACAGGGGGCCAAGAGACCCAGTACTTC. Translated: CASSVATTGGQETQYF.

A note on this clone: The same CDR3 also results from other DNA sequences found in this sample. V usage is TRBV19 and J usage is TRBJ2-5; 12 bases map to TRBD1. This CDR3 contains 16 residues. Germline V lookup: CDR1 LNHDA, CDR2 SQIVND (reference sequence). The trim removed 4 bases at V and 4 bases at J, leaving 7 bases unmatched. CDR3 in amino acids: CASSSPRDRGRETQYF. In DNA form, the CDR3 reads TGTGCCAGTAGTAGCCCCCGGGACAGGGGGCGAGAGACCCAGTACTTC.

J is TRBJ1-1 and V is TRBV28, with D possibly matching TRBD1 (5 bases). Germline assignment: CDR1 MDHEN and CDR2 SYDVKM. Trimming cost V 11 bases and J 5 bases, with 12 bases left between them. The CDR3 is made up of 11 amino acids. The CDR3 coding sequence is TGTGCCGCAACGGGGCAAACTGAAGCTTTCTTT. This translates into CAATGQTEAFF. Looking up the rest from reference TRBV28 and TRBJ1-1 gives the full variable domain: DVKVTQSSRYLVKRTGEKVFLECVQDMDHENMFWYRQDPGLGLRLIYFSYDVKMKEKGDIPEGYSVSREKKERFSLILESASTNQTSMYLCAATGQTEAFFGQGTRLTVV.

The CDR3 DNA follows: TGTGCCATCAGTGAAGTGGGCTCTGGGGCCAACGTCCTGACTTTC. Its protein is CAISEVGSGANVLTF. The chain is built from TRBV10-3 and TRBJ2-6; no firm D call. This CDR3 spans 15 amino acids. The germline CDR1 and CDR2 sequences are ENHRY and SYGVKD. Trimming stripped 3 bases from V and 0 bases from J, with 6 bases between.

Concerning this clone itself: Other DNA sequences in this sample translate to the same CDR3. V usage is TRBV20-1 and J usage is TRBJ1-1; D unclear. Per the germline V gene, CDR1 is DFQATT and CDR2 is SNEGSKA (reference sequence). The length of the CDR3 is 11 residues. The V and J ends lost 6 bases and 5 bases respectively, with 10 bases between them. The CDR3 loop is CSAGGLTEAFF. The DNA of the CDR3 is TGCAGTGCCGGCGGTTTGACTGAAGCTTTCTTT.

V is TRBV18 and J is TRBJ1-2; D is undetermined. Trimming left V 0 bases short and J 4 bases short, with 12 bases between. Per germline, CDR1 KGHSH and CDR2 LQKENI. The CDR3 is 15 amino acids. The CDR3 loop is CASSPPTGLGYGYTF. CDR3 nucleotide sequence: TGTGCCAGCTCACCACCGACGGGGTTAGGCTATGGCTACACCTTC.

The V gene is TRBV25-1, the J gene TRBJ2-2; D is unresolved. The CDR3 contains 14 residues. V was clipped by 7 bases and J by 1 base, with 10 bases between them. Germline values: CDR1 MGHDK, CDR2 SYGVNS. The CDR3 sequence is CASTVGKNTGELFF. The CDR3 bases are TGTGCCAGCACCGTAGGCAAGAACACCGGGGAGCTGTTTTTT. Full variable domain (missing parts from reference TRBV25-1 and TRBJ2-2): EADIYQTPRYLVIGTGKKITLECSQTMGHDKMYWYQQDPGMELHLIHYSYGVNSTEKGDLSSESTVSRIRTEHFPLTLESARPSHTSQYLCASTVGKNTGELFFGEGSRLTVL.

V usage is TRBV7-2 and J usage is TRBJ1-5; TRBD1 aligns across 7 bases. The V gene end was trimmed by 8 bases and the J gene end by 0 bases; junction bases not matched to a gene: 7. The CDR3 runs to 15 residues. Germline assignment: CDR1 SGHTA and CDR2 FQGNSA. CDR3 in DNA: TGTGCCAGCCGGAAGGGGGCGGATAGCAATCAGCCCCAGCATTTT. Translated: CASRKGADSNQPQHF.

The chain links TRBV28 to TRBJ2-7; a possible D gene is TRBD1 (6 bases). Germline assignment: CDR1 MDHEN and CDR2 SYDVKM. Trimming took off 3 bases at V and 0 bases at J, with 9 bases between the two ends. The CDR3 has 14 residues. The CDR3, as DNA: TGTGCCAGCAGTTTTCGACAGGCCTCCTACGAGCAGTACTTC. Its translation is CASSFRQASYEQYF.

This clone showed up just once. The chain carries TRBV5-1 and TRBJ2-7; D is perhaps TRBD2 (6 bases). Germline V lookup: CDR1 SGHRS, CDR2 YFSETQ. The V and J ends lost 6 bases and 2 bases respectively, with 18 bases between them. The length of the CDR3 is 15 residues. In DNA form, the CDR3 reads TGCGCCAGCACTCTGGAGGGATTAGATGCCTACGAGCAGTACTTC. Translation: CASTLEGLDAYEQYF.

The chain couples TRBV4-1 to TRBJ2-5; TRBD2 might be the D (6 bases). The CDR3 spans 16 residues. Germline V CDR1 and CDR2: MGHRA, YSYEKL. V was trimmed by 1 base and J by 4 bases, leaving 16 bases between them. The CDR3 sequence is CASSQVAETNRETQYF. The CDR3 nucleotides read TGCGCCAGCAGCCAAGTAGCGGAAACTAATCGAGAGACCCAGTACTTC.

The gene calls are TRBV5-5 and TRBJ1-4, with TRBD1 matching 9 bases. This CDR3 is built from 15 residues. Germline-derived CDR1 and CDR2 are SGHKS and YYEKEE (reference sequence). The J segment lost 8 bases and the V segment lost 4 bases, leaving 9 bases of the junction unmatched. The CDR3 sequence: CASSDTGGLGEKLFF. CDR3 DNA sequence: TGTGCCAGCAGCGATACAGGGGGCTTGGGGGAAAAACTGTTTTTT.

This chain links TRBV5-1 with TRBJ2-1; possibly TRBD2 for D (6 bases). Germline V CDR1 and CDR2: SGHRS, YFSETQ. Trimming shortened V by 6 bases and J by 5 bases, and 24 bases separated the two germline ends. This CDR3 has 17 residues. The CDR3 is CASTKRTNPLLDNEQFF. The CDR3 nucleotides are TGCGCCAGCACTAAGCGGACTAACCCTCTCCTAGACAATGAGCAGTTCTTC.

Remarks on this clone: Distinct nucleotide sequences in the sample also encode this CDR3. The chain links TRBV29-1 to TRBJ2-5; 7 nucleotides align to TRBD2. There are 11 residues in the CDR3. Germline V gene lookup returns CDR1 SQVTM and CDR2 ANQGSEA. After removal of 7 bases from V and 3 bases from J, the junction contained 2 bases not matched to a gene. CDR3 in amino acids: CSAGGEETQYF. CDR3 DNA: TGCAGCGCTGGGGGGGAAGAGACCCAGTACTTC.

This chain connects TRBV28 to TRBJ1-2; the D is unclear. The ends were cut back, 1 base at V and 4 bases at J, with 16 bases in the middle. The CDR3 has 16 residues. CDR1 and CDR2 (germline): MDHEN, SYDVKM. CDR3 bases: TGTGCCAGCAGTTTATACCCCCCTTTTAGCCTCTATGGCTACACCTTC. Protein product: CASSLYPPFSLYGYTF.

This chain connects TRBV5-8 to TRBJ1-2; maybe TRBD1 (6 bases). Between the trimmed V and J ends, which lost 0 bases and 2 bases, there was a span of 14 bases. Germline CDR1 reads SGHTS; CDR2 reads YDEGEE. The CDR3 consists of 16 residues. DNA for the CDR3: TGTGCCAGCAGCTTGGTCCCGGACAGCCTAAACTATGGCTACACCTTC. Protein: CASSLVPDSLNYGYTF.